The table lists the clone carrying this TCR beta chain with a few counts. Germline assignment: CDR1 SNHLY and CDR2 FYNNEI. CDR3 length equals 14 residues. Trimming left V 6 bases short and J 8 bases short, with 19 bases between. Primed by a sample-barcoded 5' primer and a J-beta primer mix, a second PCR proceeded for roughly 6 to 12 cycles. MiXCR, applied by TCRdb to the 5' RACE reads, yields one record per CDR3 protein. This sample carries about 770,000 distinct CDR3 sequences, around two fifths of them seen once, and the ten largest clones take roughly 19%. This sample is part of a study of blood T cells in healthy people across ages.

This sequence joins TRBV2 and TRBJ1-2, with no clear D. The clonotype was recovered from a man aged 55 to 70 in good health. Sequenced sample: blood. The CDR3 spells CASSLTTAVGGYTF. CDR3 bases: TGTGCCAGCAGCCTAACCACAGCAGTAGGGGGCTACACCTTC.